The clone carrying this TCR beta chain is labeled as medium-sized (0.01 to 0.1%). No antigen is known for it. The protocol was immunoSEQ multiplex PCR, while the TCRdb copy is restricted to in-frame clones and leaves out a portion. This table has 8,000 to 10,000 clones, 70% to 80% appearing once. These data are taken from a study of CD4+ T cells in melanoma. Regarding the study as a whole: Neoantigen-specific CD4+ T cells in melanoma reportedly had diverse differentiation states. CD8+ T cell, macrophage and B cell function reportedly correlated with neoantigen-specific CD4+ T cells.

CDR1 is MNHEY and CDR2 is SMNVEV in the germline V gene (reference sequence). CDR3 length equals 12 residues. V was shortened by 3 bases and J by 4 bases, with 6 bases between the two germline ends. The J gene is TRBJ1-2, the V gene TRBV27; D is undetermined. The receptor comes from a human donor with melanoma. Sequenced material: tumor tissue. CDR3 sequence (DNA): TGTGCCAGCAGTTTTGGAGGCTATGGCTACACCTTC. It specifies CASSFGGYGYTF.